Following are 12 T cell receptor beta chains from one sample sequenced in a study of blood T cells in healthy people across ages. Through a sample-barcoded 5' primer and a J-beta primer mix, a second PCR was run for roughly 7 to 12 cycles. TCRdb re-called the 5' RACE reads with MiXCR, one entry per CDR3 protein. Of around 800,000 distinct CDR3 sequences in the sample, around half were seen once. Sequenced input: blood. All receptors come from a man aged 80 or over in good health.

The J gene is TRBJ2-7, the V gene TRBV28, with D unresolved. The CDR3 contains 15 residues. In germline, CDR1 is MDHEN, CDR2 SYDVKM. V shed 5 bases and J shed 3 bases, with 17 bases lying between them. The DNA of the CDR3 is TGTGCCAGCAGTCCCACTACCGGGCACCGCTACGAGCAGTACTTC. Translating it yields CASSPTTGHRYEQYF.

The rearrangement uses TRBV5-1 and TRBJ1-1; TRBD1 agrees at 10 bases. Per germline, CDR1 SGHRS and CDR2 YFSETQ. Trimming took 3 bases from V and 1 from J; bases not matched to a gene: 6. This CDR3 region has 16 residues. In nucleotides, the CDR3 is TGCGCCAGCAGCTGGGGACAGGGGCCTAAGAACACTGAAGCTTTCTTT. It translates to CASSWGQGPKNTEAFF.

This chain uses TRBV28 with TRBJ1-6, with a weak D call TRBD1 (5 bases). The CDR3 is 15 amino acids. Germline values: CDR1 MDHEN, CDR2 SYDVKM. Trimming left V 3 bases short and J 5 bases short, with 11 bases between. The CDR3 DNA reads TGTGCCAGCAGTTTCCCAGGGACCCATAATTCACCCCTCCACTTT. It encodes CASSFPGTHNSPLHF.

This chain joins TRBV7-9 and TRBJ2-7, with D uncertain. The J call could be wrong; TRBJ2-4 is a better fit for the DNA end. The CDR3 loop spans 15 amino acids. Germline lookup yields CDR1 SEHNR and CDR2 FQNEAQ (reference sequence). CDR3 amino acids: CASTHERLAKNIQYF. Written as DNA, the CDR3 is TGTGCCAGCACCCACGAGAGATTAGCCAAAAACATTCAGTACTTC.

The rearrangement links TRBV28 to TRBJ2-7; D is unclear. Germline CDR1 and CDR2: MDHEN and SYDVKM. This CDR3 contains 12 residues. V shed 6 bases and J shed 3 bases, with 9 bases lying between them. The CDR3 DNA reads TGTGCCAGCAGGACGTTAGGCTACGAGCAGTACTTC. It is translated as CASRTLGYEQYF. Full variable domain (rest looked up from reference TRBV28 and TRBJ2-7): DVKVTQSSRYLVKRTGEKVFLECVQDMDHENMFWYRQDPGLGLRLIYFSYDVKMKEKGDIPEGYSVSREKKERFSLILESASTNQTSMYLCASRTLGYEQYFGPGTRLTVT.

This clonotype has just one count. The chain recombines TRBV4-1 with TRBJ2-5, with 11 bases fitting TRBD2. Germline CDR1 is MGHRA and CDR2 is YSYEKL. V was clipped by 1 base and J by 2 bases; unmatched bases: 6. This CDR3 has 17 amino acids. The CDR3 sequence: CASSQVASGGLQETQYF. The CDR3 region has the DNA TGCGCCAGCAGCCAAGTTGCTAGCGGGGGGTTACAAGAGACCCAGTACTTC.

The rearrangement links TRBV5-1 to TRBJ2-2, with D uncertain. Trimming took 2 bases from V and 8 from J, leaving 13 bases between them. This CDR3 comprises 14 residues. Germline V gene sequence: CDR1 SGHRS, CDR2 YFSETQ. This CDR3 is CASSLTDPRGELFF. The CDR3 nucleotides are TGCGCCAGCAGCTTAACAGACCCCAGGGGGGAGCTGTTTTTT.

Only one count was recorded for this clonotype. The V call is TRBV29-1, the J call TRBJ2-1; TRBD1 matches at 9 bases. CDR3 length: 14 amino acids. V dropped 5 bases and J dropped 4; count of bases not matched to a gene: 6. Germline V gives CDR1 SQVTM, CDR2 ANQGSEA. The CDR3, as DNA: TGCAGCGTTAGGACAGGGGACCTTTACAATGAGCAGTTCTTC. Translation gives CSVRTGDLYNEQFF.

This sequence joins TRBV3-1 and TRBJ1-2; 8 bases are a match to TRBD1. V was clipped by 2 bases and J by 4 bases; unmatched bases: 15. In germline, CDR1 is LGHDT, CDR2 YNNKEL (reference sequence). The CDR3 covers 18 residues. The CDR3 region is CASSQLDRAGWLLYGYTF. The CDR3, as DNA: TGTGCCAGCAGCCAACTGGACAGGGCAGGTTGGCTTCTCTATGGCTACACCTTC.

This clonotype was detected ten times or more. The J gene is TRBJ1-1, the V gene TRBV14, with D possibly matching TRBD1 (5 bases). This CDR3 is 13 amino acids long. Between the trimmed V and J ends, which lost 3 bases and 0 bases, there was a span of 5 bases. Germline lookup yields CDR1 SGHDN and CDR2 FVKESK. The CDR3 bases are TGTGCCAGCAGCCAGGGGGTGAACACTGAAGCTTTCTTT. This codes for CASSQGVNTEAFF.

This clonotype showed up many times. The CDR3 reads CASGMTSGPVEQFF. CDR3 bases: TGCGCCAGCGGAATGACTAGCGGGCCCGTTGAGCAGTTCTTC. The V call is TRBV5-1, the J call TRBJ2-1; 10 bases fit TRBD2. CDR3 length: 14 residues. Germline CDR1 and CDR2: SGHRS and YFSETQ. The junction had 10 bases not matched to a gene; V was cut back by 7 bases and J by 9 bases.

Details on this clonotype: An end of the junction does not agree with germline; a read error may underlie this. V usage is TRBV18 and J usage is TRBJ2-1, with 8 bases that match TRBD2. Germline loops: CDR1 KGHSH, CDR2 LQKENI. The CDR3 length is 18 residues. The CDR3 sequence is CASSPVWSTSGPYTEQFF. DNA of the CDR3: TGTGCCAGCTCACCGGTTTGGAGTACTAGCGGACCCTACACTGAGCAGTTCTTC.